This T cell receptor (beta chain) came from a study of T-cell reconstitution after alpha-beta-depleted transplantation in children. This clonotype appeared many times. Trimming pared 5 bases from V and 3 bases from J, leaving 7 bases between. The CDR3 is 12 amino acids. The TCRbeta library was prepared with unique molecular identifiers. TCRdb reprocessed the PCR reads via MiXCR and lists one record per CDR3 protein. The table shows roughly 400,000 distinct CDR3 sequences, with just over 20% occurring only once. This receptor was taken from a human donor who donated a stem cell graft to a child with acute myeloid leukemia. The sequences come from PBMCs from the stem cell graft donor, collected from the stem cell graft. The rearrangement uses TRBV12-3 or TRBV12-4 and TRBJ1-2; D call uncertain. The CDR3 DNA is TGTGCCAGCAGTCCCCTTTACTATGGCTACACCTTC. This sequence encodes CASSPLYYGYTF.